What follows are 14 T cell receptor beta chains derived from one specimen sequenced in a study of monozygotic twins with inflammatory bowel disease. One entry per CDR3 protein, without DNA, is what TCRdb gives after re-calling the 5' RACE reads. This table holds 300,000 to 350,000 distinct CDR3 sequences. The sequencing input was blood. The receptors here all came from a human donor with ulcerative colitis or Crohn's disease, or a healthy co-twin of an affected twin (not recorded which).

V and J are TRBV7-2 and TRBJ1-2. Per germline, CDR1 SGHTA and CDR2 FQGNSA. The length of the CDR3 is 15 residues. CDR3 amino acids: CASSPARGANYGYTF.

The chain employs TRBV7-2 and TRBJ1-3; the TCRdb call, TRBD1, lacks DNA for checking. Germline CDR1 reads SGHTA; CDR2 reads FQGNSA. The CDR3 runs to 16 residues. The CDR3 spells CASSSGQPASGNTIYF.

V is TRBV20-1 and J is TRBJ2-3; TCRdb returns TRBD2, unconfirmable since there is no DNA. CDR1 and CDR2 from the germline V gene are DFQATT and SNEGSKA (reference sequence). The CDR3 contains 13 residues. The CDR3 spells CSASGASGDTQYF.

The rearrangement links TRBV7-6 to TRBJ1-1. The CDR3 runs 19 residues. Germline CDR1 reads SGHVS; CDR2 reads FNYEAQ. The CDR3 is CASSLTARGSGVDWGEAFF.

The CDR3: CASSLGGYMGKNIQYF. V is TRBV7-8 and J is TRBJ2-4; TCRdb's assignment of TRBD2 cannot be checked, as there is no DNA. The CDR3 is 16 residues long. The V gene's germline CDR1 is SGHVS and CDR2 FQNEAQ.

The chain combines TRBV20-1 with TRBJ2-7; without DNA, the TCRdb call of TRBD2 cannot be checked. Per germline, CDR1 DFQATT and CDR2 SNEGSKA (reference sequence). The CDR3 loop spans 15 amino acids. CDR3 sequence: CSAPSRRGGAYEQYF.

The chain's CDR3 is CATRPSGLNTGELFF. The chain joins TRBV24-1 to TRBJ2-2; TCRdb's assignment of TRBD2 cannot be checked, as there is no DNA. CDR3 length: 15 amino acids. CDR1 and CDR2 from the germline V gene are KGHDR and SFDVKD.

V gene TRBV19 combines with J gene TRBJ1-1. The germline V gene encodes CDR1 LNHDA and CDR2 SQIVND (reference sequence). This CDR3 region has 14 residues. CDR3 region: CASSKGGHNTEAFF.

The rearrangement joins TRBV12-3 or TRBV12-4 to TRBJ2-6; there is no DNA to check the TCRdb D call of TRBD1. The CDR3 extends over 17 amino acids. CDR3 sequence reads: CASRAMKGVSGANVLTF.

The V and J genes are TRBV11-1 and TRBJ2-2; the D gene TCRdb calls, TRBD2, cannot be checked with no DNA. This CDR3 has 18 amino acids. Germline assignment: CDR1 SGHAT and CDR2 FQDESV (reference sequence). The CDR3 here is CASSLKIGARSDTGELFF.

This chain uses TRBV19 with TRBJ1-2; TCRdb lists TRBD1, though no DNA is available to test this call. The CDR3 contains 14 residues. The germline gives CDR1 LNHDA, CDR2 SQIVND (reference sequence). CDR3 sequence reads: CATLRESGSYGYTF.

This chain connects TRBV7-2 to TRBJ2-5. Germline assignment: CDR1 SGHTA and CDR2 FQGNSA. This CDR3 has 15 amino acids. This CDR3 is CASSLDYRVQETQYF.

V usage is TRBV5-4 and J usage is TRBJ1-6. The CDR3 spans 14 residues. Germline values: CDR1 SGHNT, CDR2 YYREEE (reference sequence). CDR3 sequence: CASSLEGDNSPLHF.

The chain recombines TRBV11-2 with TRBJ1-2; TCRdb selects TRBD1, and the lack of DNA leaves this call unchecked. In germline, CDR1 is SGHAT, CDR2 FQNNGV. The CDR3 length is 14 residues. This CDR3 is CASSLAQSNYGYTF.